This T cell receptor beta chain was identified during a study of CD8+CD57+ T cells in acquired aplastic anemia. Template material for TCR beta VDJ and CDR3 profiling consisted of genomic DNA. TCRdb re-called the reads with MiXCR, one entry per CDR3 protein. Among tens of thousands of distinct CDR3 sequences, about 65% were seen once, and the ten largest hold roughly a quarter. Sequencing was performed on sorted CD4+, CD8+, or CD8+CD57+ T cells (not recorded which) from PBMCs. The sequence came from a human donor in good health, serving as a control.

In DNA, the CDR3 is TGTGCCAGTAGTAATCGATTGGGACGGGGCTCCTACGAGCAGTACTTC. Protein: CASSNRLGRGSYEQYF. The chain has TRBV19 and TRBJ2-7; the D gene could be TRBD1 or TRBD2 (5 bases each). The germline V and J ends were trimmed by 4 bases and 0 bases, with 16 bases remaining between them. The CDR3 consists of 16 residues. The V gene's germline CDR1 is LNHDA and CDR2 SQIVND (reference sequence).